A selection of T cell receptor beta chains follows, all from one sample in a study of vaccination and CD4 T cells after COVID-19. No antigen has been assigned to these receptors. A single record per CDR3 protein comes from TCRdb applying MiXCR to the PCR reads. The sample consists of nearly 20,000 distinct CDR3 sequences, about half of them appearing once. Sequences were derived from CD4+ T cells from blood, cultured in vitro, sampled after SARS-CoV-2 vaccination. These receptors were obtained from a human donor who had recovered from COVID-19. CDR3s include the opening cysteine and the closing phenylalanine or tryptophan. The D gene is left open where the match is weak.

v_call	d_call	cdr3_aa
TRBV29-1	TRBD1	CSVERGLSNGYTF
TRBV7-2	TRBD1	CASSLRTGLNGYTF
TRBV20-1	.	CSARVGYEQYF
TRBV6-1	TRBD1	CASSGYFGTGITYEQYF
TRBV7-9	.	CASSLFWRGGGLNTEAFF
TRBV6-1	TRBD2	CASSGTSGAIDTQYF
TRBV7-9	.	CASGIEGNTEAFF
TRBV7-3	TRBD2	CASSLDWQLAGPYEQYF
TRBV20-1	.	CSARELGARPDEQFF
TRBV6-1	.	CASSEQTNQPQHF
TRBV6-1	TRBD1	CASSDLRDRGHQPQHF
TRBV20-1	.	CSARDPAGDYSPLHF
TRBV19	TRBD1	CASSRQGDLAKNIQYF
TRBV6-2/TRBV6-3	.	CASSYFTSRVDTGELFF
TRBV19	TRBD1	CASNYRGNSPLHF
TRBV7-2	.	CASAPGAVETQYF
TRBV28	.	CASSEHRPLDTQYF
TRBV7-2	TRBD1	CASSEDRRDRRAFF
TRBV30	.	CAWSVVFNYGYTF
TRBV20-1	TRBD1	CNARARGTYNEQFF
TRBV6-1	.	CASSDRGLAFF
TRBV4-1	TRBD1	CASSLLRQGEFYGYTF
TRBV10-3	TRBD1	CAVAGQAYEQYF
TRBV6-2/TRBV6-3	TRBD1	CASSLTGGVGYGYTF
TRBV15	.	CATSRDRRIRDTEAFF
TRBV5-4	TRBD1	CASSFYRDSEAFF
TRBV7-9	.	CASSPKGPSRETQYF
TRBV20-1	.	CSASNSPGPNTEAFF
TRBV10-2	.	CASSLGGRDSNQPQHF
TRBV6-4	.	CASSHSSGEANYGYTF
TRBV20-1	.	CSARDQRGGETQYF
TRBV28	TRBD1	CASLDRVFQPQHF